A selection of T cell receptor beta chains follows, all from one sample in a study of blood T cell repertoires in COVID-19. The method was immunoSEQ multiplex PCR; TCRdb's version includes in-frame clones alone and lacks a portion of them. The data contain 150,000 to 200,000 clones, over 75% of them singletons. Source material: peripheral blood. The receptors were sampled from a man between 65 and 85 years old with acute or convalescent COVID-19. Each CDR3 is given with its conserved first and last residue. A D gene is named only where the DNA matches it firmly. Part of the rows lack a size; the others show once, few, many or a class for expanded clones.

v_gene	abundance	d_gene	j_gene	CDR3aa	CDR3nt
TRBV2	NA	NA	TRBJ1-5	CASSGDYSNQPQHF	TGTGCCAGCAGCGGAGACTATAGCAATCAGCCCCAGCATTTT
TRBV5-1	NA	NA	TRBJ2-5	CASSWGEIDQETQYF	TGCGCCAGCAGCTGGGGGGAAATCGATCAAGAGACCCAGTACTTC
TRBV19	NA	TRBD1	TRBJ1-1	CASRINRGQNRNTEAFF	TGTGCCAGTAGGATCAACAGGGGGCAGAACCGGAACACTGAAGCTTTCTTT
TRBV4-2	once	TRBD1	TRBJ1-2	CASSPGTGEGGYTF	TGTGCCAGCAGCCCCGGGACAGGGGAAGGTGGCTACACCTTC
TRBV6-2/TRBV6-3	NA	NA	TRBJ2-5	CASSPMRRTVLQETQYF	TGTGCCAGCAGCCCCATGAGACGGACAGTTCTCCAAGAGACCCAGTACTTC
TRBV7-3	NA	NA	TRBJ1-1	CASSLTPLNTEAFF	TGTGCCAGCAGCTTAACCCCATTGAACACTGAAGCTTTCTTT
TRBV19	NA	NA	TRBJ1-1	CASSDPGRGELNTEAFF	TGTGCCAGTAGTGACCCCGGCAGGGGAGAGTTGAACACTGAAGCTTTCTTT
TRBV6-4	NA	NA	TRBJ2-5	CASSDIGGETQYF	TGTGCCAGCAGTGACATTGGAGGAGAGACCCAGTACTTC
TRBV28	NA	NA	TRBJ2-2	CASTGRGRELFF	TGTGCCAGCACCGGAAGGGGCAGGGAGCTGTTTTTT
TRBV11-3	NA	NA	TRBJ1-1	CASSSHDTNTEAFF	TGTGCCAGCAGCTCTCATGACACGAACACTGAAGCTTTCTTT
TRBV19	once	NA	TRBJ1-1	CASLDAGRVNTEAFF	TGTGCCAGTTTGGATGCGGGCCGAGTCAACACTGAAGCTTTCTTT
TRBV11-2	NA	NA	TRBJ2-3	CASILVGGGGTDTQYF	TGTGCCAGCATCCTAGTGGGGGGTGGAGGCACAGATACGCAGTATTTT
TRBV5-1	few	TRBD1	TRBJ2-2	CASSLQGSDTGELFF	TGCGCCAGCAGCTTACAGGGGAGCGACACCGGGGAGCTGTTTTTT
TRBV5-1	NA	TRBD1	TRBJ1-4	CASSLGVTGPTNEKLFF	TGCGCCAGCAGCTTGGGTGTGACAGGGCCGACTAATGAAAAACTGTTTTTT